These T cell receptor beta chains were read from a single sample in a study of beta chain features in type 1 diabetes. Method: immunoSEQ multiplex PCR; TCRdb's copy keeps in-frame clones and lacks some. The table includes 60,000 to 75,000 clones, more than 45% detected once. Sequencing was done on a sample of central memory CD4+ T cells from blood. The receptors derive from a man aged 25-40 years with type 1 diabetes. The CDR3 runs from the conserved cysteine through the conserved F or W. The D gene is left open where the match is weak. The size field is filled for only some rows; it gives once, few, many or a size class.

clone_size	v_call	j_call	d_call	cdr3_nt	cdr3_aa
few	TRBV6-6	TRBJ2-7	TRBD1	TGTGCCAGCAGACAACTCGGGACAGGGGGGTCCTACGAGCAGTACTTC	CASRQLGTGGSYEQYF
-	TRBV7-2	TRBJ1-2	-	TGTGCCAGCAGCTTAGGAGGGGGGGGTCCAGACCTCTATGGCTACACCTTC	CASSLGGGGPDLYGYTF
-	TRBV6-6	TRBJ1-2	TRBD1	TGTGCCAGCAGTCCAGGAGGGGGCAGGGGTTATGGCTACACCTTC	CASSPGGGRGYGYTF
-	TRBV5-1	TRBJ2-6	-	TGCGCCAGCAGCTTGCAGGAGGTCGGGGCCAACGTCCTGACTTTC	CASSLQEVGANVLTF
few	TRBV5-1	TRBJ1-2	-	TGCGCCAGCAGCTTGGCCTTGGGGCAGATCGATGGCTACACCTTC	CASSLALGQIDGYTF
-	TRBV12-5	TRBJ2-2	-	TGTGCTAGTCGGGATTCCCCGAACACCGGGGAGCTGTTTTTT	CASRDSPNTGELFF
once	TRBV5-4	TRBJ2-5	-	TGTGCCAGCAGCTTGGCGCAGGGCCAAGAGACCCAGTACTTC	CASSLAQGQETQYF
once	TRBV11-2	TRBJ2-5	TRBD1	TGTGCCAGCAGCTCCACAGGGGCCCTGGGGACCCAGTACTTC	CASSSTGALGTQYF
few	TRBV6-5	TRBJ2-7	-	TGTGCCAGCAGTACCGTCCCAGGGTACGAGCAGTACTTC	CASSTVPGYEQYF
-	TRBV5-1	TRBJ2-4	-	TGCGCCAGCAGCTTGGCGGGGATTCAGTACTTC	CASSLAGIQYF
-	TRBV18	TRBJ2-7	-	TGTGCCAGCTCATCTTCGGCAGGGGGGAGATACGAGCAGTACTTC	CASSSSAGGRYEQYF
-	TRBV4-2	TRBJ2-5	TRBD2	TGTGCCAGCAGCCGGGCGGACGGGGGGGGCGAGACCCAGTACTTC	CASSRADGGGETQYF
-	TRBV11-2	TRBJ2-7	TRBD2	TGTGCCAGCAGCTTAGACGGGGGGGACTACGAGCAGTACTTC	CASSLDGGDYEQYF
-	TRBV6-4	TRBJ2-6	-	TGTGCCAGCAGTGACACTAGCTCTGGGGCCAACGTCCTGACTTTC	CASSDTSSGANVLTF
-	TRBV5-1	TRBJ2-3	-	TGCGCCAGCACCGAAAGCCCGACAGGTTCCTTGGATACGCAGTATTTT	CASTESPTGSLDTQYF
few	TRBV19	TRBJ2-3	TRBD2	TGTGCCAGTAGTAAACCCCTCAGCGGGGCGGGCACAGATACGCAGTATTTT	CASSKPLSGAGTDTQYF
-	TRBV21-1	TRBJ1-2	-	TGTGCCAGCAGCAAAGCGCTCGGACAGGGACCTTATGGCTACACCTTC	CASSKALGQGPYGYTF
-	TRBV5-1	TRBJ2-1	TRBD2	TGCGCCAGCAGCTTCCAACTAGCGGGGGGGCCAGGCAATGAGCAGTTCTTC	CASSFQLAGGPGNEQFF
-	TRBV7-2	TRBJ2-4	TRBD2	TGTGCCAGCAGCTTAGAGGCCCTAGCGGGAGGAGGGTTGAGGTACATTCAGTACTTC	CASSLEALAGGGLRYIQYF
-	TRBV7-9	TRBJ2-1	TRBD2	TGTGCCAGCAGGGGACTACCTCCCTACAATGAGCAGTTCTTC	CASRGLPPYNEQFF
once	TRBV10-3	TRBJ2-3	-	TGTGCCATCCGGTCCCTGGCCCCTGGGAGGGGGTCCGCAGATACGCAGTATTTT	CAIRSLAPGRGSADTQYF
-	TRBV5-1	TRBJ1-2	TRBD1	TGCGCCAGCAGCCCAGGGACAGGGAAGAGTGGCTACACCTTC	CASSPGTGKSGYTF